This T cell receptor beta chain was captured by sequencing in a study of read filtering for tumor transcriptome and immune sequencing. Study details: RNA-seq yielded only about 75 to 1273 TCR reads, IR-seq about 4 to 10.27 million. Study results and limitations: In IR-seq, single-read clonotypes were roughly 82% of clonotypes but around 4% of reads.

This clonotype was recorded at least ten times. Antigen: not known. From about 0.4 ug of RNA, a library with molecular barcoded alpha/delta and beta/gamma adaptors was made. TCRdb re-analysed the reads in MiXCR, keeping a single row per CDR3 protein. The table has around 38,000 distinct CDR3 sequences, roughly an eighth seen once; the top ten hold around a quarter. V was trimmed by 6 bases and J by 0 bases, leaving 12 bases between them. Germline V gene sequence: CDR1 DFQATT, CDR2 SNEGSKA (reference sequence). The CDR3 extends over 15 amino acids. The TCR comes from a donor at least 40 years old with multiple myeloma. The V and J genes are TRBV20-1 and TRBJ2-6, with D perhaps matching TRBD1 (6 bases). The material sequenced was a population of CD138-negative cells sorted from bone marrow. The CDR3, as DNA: TGCAGTGCGAAGGACAGCTACTCTGGGGCCAACGTCCTGACTTTC. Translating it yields CSAKDSYSGANVLTF.